This T cell receptor (beta chain) was recorded in a study of blood T cell repertoires in COVID-19. Participants, 18 to 89 years old, spanned some 23 US areas. Germline V gene lookup returns CDR1 KGHSH and CDR2 LQKENI. V was clipped by 5 bases and J by 5 bases, with 10 bases between them. The CDR3 contains 13 residues. In the source study's methods: By means of reference gene primer amplification, nucleated cell counts were estimated. Profiling relied on immunoSEQ multiplex PCR, and the TCRdb table lists in-frame clones only, not all of them. V, J and clone size reflect that table, while D and trimming were determined from the DNA. This table holds over 200,000 clones, 86% found once.

The sequencing input was PBMCs or T cells enriched from blood (not recorded which). The chain combines TRBV18 with TRBJ2-1; D is undetermined. This TCR was sampled from a woman between 45 and 60 years old in a cohort exposed to, infected with or recovered from COVID-19 (not recorded which). Here the CDR3 reads CASSEYLNNEQFF. Written as DNA, the CDR3 is TGTGCCAGCTCAGAATACTTAAACAATGAGCAGTTCTTC. The whole variable domain, filled in from reference TRBV18 and TRBJ2-1, reads NAGVMQNPRHLVRRRGQEARLRCSPMKGHSHVYWYRQLPEEGLKFMVYLQKENIIDESGMPKERFSAEFPKEGPSILRIQQVVRGDSAAYFCASSEYLNNEQFFGPGTRLTVL.